Following are 13 T cell receptor beta chains from one sample sequenced in a study of blood T cell repertoires in COVID-19. Repertoires were generated with immunoSEQ multiplex PCR, while TCRdb's copy carries only in-frame clones and drops some. The sample holds 150,000 to 200,000 clones, 75% to 90% seen once. Sequencing used peripheral blood. The receptors here all came from a man aged 35 to 55 with acute or convalescent COVID-19.

This chain uses TRBV6-2 or TRBV6-3 with TRBJ1-1; a possible D gene is TRBD1 (5 bases). Germline V CDR1 and CDR2: MNHEY, SVGEGT. Trimming took 3 bases from V and 1 from J, leaving 9 bases between them. The CDR3 sequence is 14 residues long. In DNA form, the CDR3 reads TGTGCCAGCAGTTATGGGGCAGGGAACACTGAAGCTTTCTTT. Translating gives CASSYGAGNTEAFF.

The V call is TRBV27, the J call TRBJ2-1; a weak D match, TRBD1 (6 bases). This CDR3 comprises 15 residues. With 0 bases removed from V and 6 bases from J, the gap between germline ends came to 12 bases. Germline V gene data show CDR1 as MNHEY and CDR2 as SMNVEV (reference sequence). The CDR3 bases are TGTGCCAGCAGTTTATCGAGGGGGTATCGCAATGAGCAGTTCTTC. Its protein product is CASSLSRGYRNEQFF.

The chain has TRBV9 and TRBJ2-7; tentatively, D is TRBD2 (5 bases). The V gene's germline CDR1 is SGDLS and CDR2 YYNGEE. With 0 bases removed from V and 0 bases from J, the gap between germline ends came to 7 bases. The CDR3 is 14 amino acids. The CDR3 region has the DNA TGTGCCAGCAGCGTAGAGGGAGCCTCCTACGAGCAGTACTTC. Protein product: CASSVEGASYEQYF.

V gene TRBV27 combines with J gene TRBJ1-1; D perhaps matches TRBD1 (6 bases). V shed 6 bases and J shed 0 bases, with 14 bases lying between them. The CDR3 is 15 residues long. Germline V lookup: CDR1 MNHEY, CDR2 SMNVEV (reference sequence). The CDR3 nucleotides are TGTGCCAGCAGCAAGGACAGAGGGATGAACACTGAAGCTTTCTTT. It encodes CASSKDRGMNTEAFF.

This chain uses TRBV5-4 with TRBJ1-2; TRBD1 aligns across 7 bases. J gave up 2 bases and V 0 bases, and 7 bases lay outside the gene matches. This CDR3 has 16 residues. Germline values: CDR1 SGHNT, CDR2 YYREEE (reference sequence). CDR3 sequence (DNA): TGTGCCAGCAGCTTGGACAGGGGAGGTGCGAACTATGGCTACACCTTC. This translates into CASSLDRGGANYGYTF.

The chain has TRBV5-4 and TRBJ2-1, with a tentative D call TRBD2 (6 bases). CDR1 SGHNT and CDR2 YYREEE come from the germline V gene (reference sequence). Trimming stripped 7 bases from V and 7 bases from J, with 18 bases between. The CDR3 has 14 residues. CDR3: CASGTRDSLNEQFF. For the CDR3, the DNA is TGTGCCAGCGGCACCAGGGACTCCCTAAATGAGCAGTTCTTC.

This clone was found once. The gene calls are TRBV10-3 and TRBJ2-7, with 9 bases matching TRBD1. The CDR3 is 16 residues long. Trimming cost V 4 bases and J 0 bases; bases outside gene matches: 7. CDR1 ENHRY and CDR2 SYGVKD come from the germline V gene. This chain's CDR3 is CAISVNRGQLSYEQYF. The CDR3 coding sequence is TGTGCCATCAGTGTTAACAGGGGGCAACTCTCCTACGAGCAGTACTTC.

J is TRBJ1-1 and V is TRBV5-1; possible D gene TRBD1, 5 bases. The CDR3 runs 15 residues. Germline V CDR1 and CDR2: SGHRS, YFSETQ. V lost 4 bases, J lost 0 bases, and 13 bases lay in between. The CDR3 sequence is CASSPGMVVNTEAFF. CDR3 sequence (DNA): TGCGCCAGCAGCCCAGGGATGGTGGTGAACACTGAAGCTTTCTTT. Full variable domain (outside the CDR3, taken from reference TRBV5-1 and TRBJ1-1): KAGVTQTPRYLIKTRGQQVTLSCSPISGHRSVSWYQQTPGQGLQFLFEYFSETQRNKGNFPGRFSGRQFSNSRSEMNVSTLELGDSALYLCASSPGMVVNTEAFFGQGTRLTVV.

The chain employs TRBV4-2 and TRBJ1-4, with D tentatively TRBD1 (6 bases). The V gene's germline CDR1 is LGHNA and CDR2 YNFKEQ. This CDR3 region has 14 residues. Trimming stripped 6 bases from V and 5 bases from J, with 13 bases between. The CDR3 is CASSNDRMNEKLFF. In DNA, the CDR3 is TGTGCCAGCAGTAACGACAGGATGAATGAAAAACTGTTTTTT.

The CDR3 region is CATSDGSYNEQFF. The CDR3 bases are TGTGCCACCAGTGATGGTAGCTACAATGAGCAGTTCTTC. V usage is TRBV24-1 and J usage is TRBJ2-1; D is undetermined. V lost 3 bases and J lost 3, with 5 bases in between. The CDR3 extends over 13 amino acids. In germline, CDR1 is KGHDR, CDR2 SFDVKD.

The V and J genes are TRBV6-6 and TRBJ1-4; D might be TRBD1 (6 bases). The CDR3 is 18 residues long. Germline V gives CDR1 MNHNY, CDR2 SVGAGI (reference sequence). Between the trimmed V and J ends, which lost 5 bases and 0 bases, there was a span of 19 bases. The CDR3 nucleotides are TGTGCCAGCAGTCCTGTTTACGGGACATTAGCAACTAATGAAAAACTGTTTTTT. Translating it yields CASSPVYGTLATNEKLFF.

V and J are TRBV4-3 and TRBJ1-4; D remains unclear. Germline-derived CDR1 and CDR2 are LGHNA and YSLEER. The CDR3 is made up of 17 amino acids. Trimming took 1 base from V and 0 from J, leaving 12 bases between them. Here the CDR3 reads CASSQGRFGATNEKLFF. DNA of the CDR3: TGCGCCAGCAGCCAAGGAAGGTTCGGAGCAACTAATGAAAAACTGTTTTTT.

The chain combines TRBV2 with TRBJ1-6; D is unresolved. This CDR3 has 12 residues. V lost 6 bases and J lost 6, with 6 bases in between. Per the germline V gene, CDR1 is SNHLY and CDR2 is FYNNEI. CDR3: CASRESNSPLHF. In DNA form, the CDR3 reads TGTGCCAGCAGAGAGAGTAATTCACCCCTCCACTTT.